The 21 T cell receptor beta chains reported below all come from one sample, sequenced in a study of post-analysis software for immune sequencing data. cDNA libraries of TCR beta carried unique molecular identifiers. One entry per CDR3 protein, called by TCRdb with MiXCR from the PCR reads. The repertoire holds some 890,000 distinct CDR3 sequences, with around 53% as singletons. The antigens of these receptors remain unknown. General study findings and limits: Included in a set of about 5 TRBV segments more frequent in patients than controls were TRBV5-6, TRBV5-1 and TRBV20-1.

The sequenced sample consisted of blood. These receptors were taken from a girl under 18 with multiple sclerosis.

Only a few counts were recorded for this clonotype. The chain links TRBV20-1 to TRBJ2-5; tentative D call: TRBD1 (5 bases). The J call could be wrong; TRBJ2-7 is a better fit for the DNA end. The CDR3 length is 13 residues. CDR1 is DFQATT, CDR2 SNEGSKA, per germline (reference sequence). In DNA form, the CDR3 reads TGCAGTGCTATGGGGCCCTCCTCACTCGAGCAGTACTTC. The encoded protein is CSAMGPSSLEQYF.

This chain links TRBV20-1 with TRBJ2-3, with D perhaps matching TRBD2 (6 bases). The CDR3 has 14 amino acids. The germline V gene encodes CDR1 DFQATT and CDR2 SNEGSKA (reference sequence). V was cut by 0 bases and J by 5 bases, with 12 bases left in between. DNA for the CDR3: TGCAGTGCTAGAGAACGCGGGGTAAAAGATACGCAGTATTTT. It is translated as CSARERGVKDTQYF.

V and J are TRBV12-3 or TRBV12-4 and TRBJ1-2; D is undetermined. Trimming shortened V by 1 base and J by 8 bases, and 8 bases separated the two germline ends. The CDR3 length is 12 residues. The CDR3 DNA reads TGTGCCAGCAGTTTAGTGACACTCGGCTACACCTTC. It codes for CASSLVTLGYTF.

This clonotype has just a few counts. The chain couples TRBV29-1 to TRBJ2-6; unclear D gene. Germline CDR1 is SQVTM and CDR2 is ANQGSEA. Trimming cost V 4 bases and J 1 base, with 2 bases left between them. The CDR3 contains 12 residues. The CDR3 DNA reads TGCAGCGTTGTTTCTGGGGCCAACGTCCTGACTTTC. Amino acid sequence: CSVVSGANVLTF. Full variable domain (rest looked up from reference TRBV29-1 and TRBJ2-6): SAVISQKPSRDICQRGTSLTIQCQVDSQVTMMFWYRQQPGQSLTLIATANQGSEATYESGFVIDKFPISRPNLTFSTLTVSNMSPEDSSIYLCSVVSGANVLTFGAGSRLTVL.

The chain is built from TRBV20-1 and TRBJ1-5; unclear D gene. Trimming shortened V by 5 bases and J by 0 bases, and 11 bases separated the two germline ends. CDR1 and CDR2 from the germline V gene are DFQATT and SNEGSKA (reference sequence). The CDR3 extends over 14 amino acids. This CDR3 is CSAYEGYSNQPQHF. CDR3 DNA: TGCAGTGCTTACGAAGGCTATAGCAATCAGCCCCAGCATTTT.

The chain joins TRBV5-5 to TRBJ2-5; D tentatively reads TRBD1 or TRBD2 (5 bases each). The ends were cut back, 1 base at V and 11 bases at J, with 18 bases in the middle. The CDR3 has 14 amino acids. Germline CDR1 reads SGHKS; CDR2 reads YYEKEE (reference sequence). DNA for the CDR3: TGTGCCAGCAGCTTGTACGGCAGGGTCGGGGAGCAGTACTTC. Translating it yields CASSLYGRVGEQYF.

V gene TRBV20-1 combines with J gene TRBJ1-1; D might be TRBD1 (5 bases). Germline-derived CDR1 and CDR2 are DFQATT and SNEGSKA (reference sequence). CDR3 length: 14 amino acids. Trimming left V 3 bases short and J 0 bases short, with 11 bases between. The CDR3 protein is CSASGGTLNTEAFF. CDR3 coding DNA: TGCAGTGCTAGTGGAGGGACGCTGAACACTGAAGCTTTCTTT.

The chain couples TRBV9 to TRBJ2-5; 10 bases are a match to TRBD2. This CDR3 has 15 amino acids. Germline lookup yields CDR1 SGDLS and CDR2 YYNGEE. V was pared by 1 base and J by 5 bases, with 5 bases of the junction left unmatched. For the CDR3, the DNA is TGTGCCAGCAGCGTATCTAGCGGGAGCGGGGAGACCCAGTACTTC. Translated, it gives CASSVSSGSGETQYF.

The CDR3 sequence: CASRRRPSGRIGDTQYF. CDR3 nucleotides: TGCGCCAGCCGCAGAAGGCCGAGCGGGAGGATTGGAGATACGCAGTATTTT. The genes are TRBV5-1 and TRBJ2-3, with 9 bases aligning to TRBD2. This CDR3 has 17 residues. V was pared by 7 bases and J by 5 bases, with 17 bases of the junction left unmatched. Germline V gene sequence: CDR1 SGHRS, CDR2 YFSETQ.

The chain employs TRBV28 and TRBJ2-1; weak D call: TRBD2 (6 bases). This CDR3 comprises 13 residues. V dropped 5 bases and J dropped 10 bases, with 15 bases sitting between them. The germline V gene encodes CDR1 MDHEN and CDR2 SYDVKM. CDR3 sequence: CASSPFGTLEQFF. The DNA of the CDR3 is TGTGCCAGCAGTCCCTTCGGGACTTTAGAGCAGTTCTTC. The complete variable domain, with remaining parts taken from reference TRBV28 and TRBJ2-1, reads DVKVTQSSRYLVKRTGEKVFLECVQDMDHENMFWYRQDPGLGLRLIYFSYDVKMKEKGDIPEGYSVSREKKERFSLILESASTNQTSMYLCASSPFGTLEQFFGPGTRLTVL.

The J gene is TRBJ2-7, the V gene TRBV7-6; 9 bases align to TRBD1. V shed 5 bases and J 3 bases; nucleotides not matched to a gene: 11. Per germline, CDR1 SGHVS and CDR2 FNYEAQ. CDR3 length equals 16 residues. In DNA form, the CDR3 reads TGTGCCAGCAGCCCCGGACAGGGGATCGGGAACTACGAGCAGTACTTC. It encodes CASSPGQGIGNYEQYF.

CDR3 DNA sequence: TGCAGCGTTGGCGAGAAATATAGCAATCAGCCCCAGCATTTT. Translating it yields CSVGEKYSNQPQHF. V gene TRBV29-1 combines with J gene TRBJ1-5; D not certain. Between the trimmed V and J ends, which lost 4 bases and 0 bases, there was a span of 10 bases. The CDR3 is 14 residues long. CDR1 is SQVTM and CDR2 is ANQGSEA in the germline V gene.

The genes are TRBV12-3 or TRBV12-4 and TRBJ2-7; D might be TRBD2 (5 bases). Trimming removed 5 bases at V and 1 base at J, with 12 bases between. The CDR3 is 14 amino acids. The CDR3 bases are TGTGCCAGCAGTCCTAGCCAGATTTCCTACGAGCAGTACTTC. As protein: CASSPSQISYEQYF.

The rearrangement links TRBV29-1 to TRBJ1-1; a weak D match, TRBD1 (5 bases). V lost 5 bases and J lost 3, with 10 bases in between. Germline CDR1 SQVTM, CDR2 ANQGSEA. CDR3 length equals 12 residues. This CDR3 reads CSVPRGDTEAFF. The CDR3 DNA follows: TGCAGCGTTCCCCGGGGGGACACTGAAGCTTTCTTT. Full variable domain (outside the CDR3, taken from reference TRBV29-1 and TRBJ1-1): SAVISQKPSRDICQRGTSLTIQCQVDSQVTMMFWYRQQPGQSLTLIATANQGSEATYESGFVIDKFPISRPNLTFSTLTVSNMSPEDSSIYLCSVPRGDTEAFFGQGTRLTVV.

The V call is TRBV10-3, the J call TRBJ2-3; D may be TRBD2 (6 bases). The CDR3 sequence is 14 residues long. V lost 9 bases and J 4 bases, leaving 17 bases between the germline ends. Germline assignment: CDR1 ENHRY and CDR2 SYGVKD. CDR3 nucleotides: TGTGCCATGGCCCCCGGGACTCTTTCAGATACGCAGTATTTT. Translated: CAMAPGTLSDTQYF.

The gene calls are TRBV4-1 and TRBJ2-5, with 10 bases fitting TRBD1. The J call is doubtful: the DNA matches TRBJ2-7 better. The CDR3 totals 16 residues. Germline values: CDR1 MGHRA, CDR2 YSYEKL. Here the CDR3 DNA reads TGCGCCAGCAGCCCTAGGGACAGGGGACGCCCCTACGAGCAGTACTTC. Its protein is CASSPRDRGRPYEQYF.

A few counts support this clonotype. The CDR3 region has the DNA TGTGCCAGCACCCTCCGAGCGGGAGGGGGCGAGACCCAGTACTTC. Protein: CASTLRAGGGETQYF. The chain combines TRBV12-3 or TRBV12-4 with TRBJ2-5, with TRBD2 matching over 10 bases. The CDR3 is 15 residues long. The V and J ends lost 7 bases and 5 bases, in that order; junction bases with no gene match: 10.

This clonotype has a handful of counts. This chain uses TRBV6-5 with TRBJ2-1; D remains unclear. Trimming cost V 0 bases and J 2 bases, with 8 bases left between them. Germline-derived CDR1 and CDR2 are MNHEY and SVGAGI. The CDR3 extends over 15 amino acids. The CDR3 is CASSYSRPTYNEQFF. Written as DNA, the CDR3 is TGTGCCAGCAGTTACTCCCGCCCAACCTACAATGAGCAGTTCTTC.

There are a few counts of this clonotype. CDR3 nucleotide sequence: TGTGCCAGCAGTTTATCCAGCGAGAGTGAGCAGTTCTTC. Translation: CASSLSSESEQFF. This sequence joins TRBV27 and TRBJ2-7; the D is unclear. The DNA end favors TRBJ2-1, so the J call may be wrong. Germline assignment: CDR1 MNHEY and CDR2 SMNVEV (reference sequence). The CDR3 spans 13 residues.

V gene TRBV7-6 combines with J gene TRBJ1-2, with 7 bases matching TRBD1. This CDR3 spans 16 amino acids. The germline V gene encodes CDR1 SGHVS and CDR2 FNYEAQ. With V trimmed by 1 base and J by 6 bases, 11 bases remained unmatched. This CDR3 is CASSLGGLGRGNGYTF. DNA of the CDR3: TGTGCCAGCAGCTTAGGCGGGTTGGGCAGGGGGAATGGCTACACCTTC.

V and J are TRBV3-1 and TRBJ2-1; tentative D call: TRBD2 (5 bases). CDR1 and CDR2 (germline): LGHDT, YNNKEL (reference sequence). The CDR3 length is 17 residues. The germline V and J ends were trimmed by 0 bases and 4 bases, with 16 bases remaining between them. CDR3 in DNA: TGTGCCAGCAGCCAAGACGGTAGCAGGAGGAGGTACAATGAGCAGTTCTTC. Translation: CASSQDGSRRRYNEQFF.